This is a list of T cell receptor beta chains from one sample in a study of patients and donors after allogeneic stem cell transplantation. TCRdb re-analysed the RT-PCR reads in MiXCR, keeping a single row per CDR3 protein. The profile covers about 89,000 distinct CDR3 sequences, with roughly 52% appearing a single time and approximately 60% taken by the ten largest. The sequenced material came from blood, either unsorted or a sorted T cell fraction (not recorded which). The receptor set was obtained from a human donor who was either an allogeneic HSCT recipient or a stem cell or donor lymphocyte infusion donor (not recorded which). It is not recorded whose cells these are; they may come from a transplant donor. Both conserved end residues are part of each CDR3. A D gene is named only where the DNA matches it firmly. Not every row has a clone size; where given, it reads once, few, many or a size class.

j_call	clone_size	d_call	v_call	cdr3_nt	cdr3_aa
TRBJ1-1	few	-	TRBV20-1	TGCAGTGCTAGAGAGGACAGCGTGGTAGGGACTGAAGCTTTCTTT	CSAREDSVVGTEAFF
TRBJ2-1	few	-	TRBV27	TGTGCCAGCAGTTTATCGTCGGGGTACTACGAGCAGTTCTTC	CASSLSSGYYEQFF
TRBJ1-1	-	-	TRBV18	TGTGCCAGCTCACCAATGTACAGCTTTGAAGCTTTCTTT	CASSPMYSFEAFF
TRBJ1-2	-	TRBD1	TRBV29-1	TGCAGCGTCCACCTTTCGACAGGGGATTCCTTCTACACCTTC	CSVHLSTGDSFYTF
TRBJ2-1	-	TRBD1	TRBV28	TGTGCCAGCAGCCCTCCCTTGGGACAGAGCCACTCCTACAATGAGCAGTTCTTC	CASSPPLGQSHSYNEQFF
TRBJ2-4	-	-	TRBV4-1	TGCGCCAGCAGCCCCCTTGGAGGGGCATCCCACATTCAGTACTTC	CASSPLGGASHIQYF
TRBJ1-1	-	-	TRBV9	TGTGCCAGCAGCCTAGGGCTGAGCACTGAAGCTTTCTTT	CASSLGLSTEAFF
TRBJ2-1	-	TRBD2	TRBV14	TGTGCCAGCAGCCATTCGACGGGAGGCTACAATGAGCAGTTCTTC	CASSHSTGGYNEQFF
TRBJ1-5	-	-	TRBV4-3	TGCACCAGCAGCCAAGATTTTGGGCCCCAGCATTTT	CTSSQDFGPQHF
TRBJ1-6	-	-	TRBV4-3	TGCGCCAGCAGCCAAGATGTGGCAGGCCTAAATTCACCCCTCCACTTT	CASSQDVAGLNSPLHF
TRBJ2-7	few	-	TRBV4-1	TGCGCCAGCAGCCAAGGCGGCTACGAGCAGTACTTC	CASSQGGYEQYF
TRBJ1-6	-	-	TRBV10-3	TGTGCCATCAGCCACCTTCAAGCGGACTCACCCCTCCACTTT	CAISHLQADSPLHF
TRBJ2-2	-	-	TRBV29-1	TGCAGCGTTGAAGCCACTAGGACCGGGGAGCTGTTTTTT	CSVEATRTGELFF
TRBJ1-2	-	TRBD1	TRBV12-3/TRBV12-4	TGTGCCAGCAGCCTAAGGGACAGGCCTAACTATGGCTACACCTTC	CASSLRDRPNYGYTF
TRBJ2-1	-	-	TRBV9	TGTGCCAGCAGCTCGCGCTCAGGGTCGAGCTCCTACAATGAGCAGTTCTTC	CASSSRSGSSSYNEQFF
TRBJ1-5	-	-	TRBV28	TGTGCCAGCAGAGATGGAGATCAGCCCCAGCATTTT	CASRDGDQPQHF
TRBJ1-1	few	-	TRBV7-9	TGTGCCAGCAGCTTAGCATTATCGGGGGGTGCGAGGACTTTCTTT	CASSLALSGGARTFF
TRBJ1-4	-	-	TRBV20-1	TGCAGTGCTAGGGGGCTGTCGGATGAAAAACTGTTTTTT	CSARGLSDEKLFF
TRBJ2-1	-	-	TRBV4-3	TGCGCCAGCAGCCAATTGGACGGCTACAATGAGCAGTTCTTC	CASSQLDGYNEQFF
TRBJ2-7	-	-	TRBV7-9	TGTGCCAGCAGCTTACCGGACCCCGCCTACGAGCAGTACTTC	CASSLPDPAYEQYF
TRBJ2-3	-	TRBD2	TRBV20-1	TGCAGTGCTAGAGATGCCGTACTAGCGGGATTCACAGATACGCAGTATTTT	CSARDAVLAGFTDTQYF
TRBJ1-5	few	-	TRBV9	TGTGCCAGCAGCTCGGGGGGGGCCCAGCATTTT	CASSSGGAQHF
TRBJ1-1	once	TRBD1	TRBV29-1	TGCAGCGTCACGGGACAGGGCTTTACTGAAGCTTTCTTT	CSVTGQGFTEAFF
TRBJ2-7	-	-	TRBV29-1	TGCAGCGTTGCCAGGGAGACGGACGAGCAGTACTTC	CSVARETDEQYF
TRBJ2-2	once	-	TRBV29-1	TGCAGCGTTGCAGGGTGGGGAAACACCGGGGAGCTGTTTTTT	CSVAGWGNTGELFF
TRBJ1-5	few	-	TRBV6-2/TRBV6-3	TGTGCCAGCAGTTACTCAGCAGGTTCAAGTCAGCCCCAGCATTTT	CASSYSAGSSQPQHF
TRBJ2-1	-	-	TRBV7-3	TGTGCCAGCAGCTTAGCACTAGGGGCCCTCAATGAGCAGTTCTTC	CASSLALGALNEQFF
TRBJ1-1	few	-	TRBV27	TGTGCCAGCAGTTTAGTCGCAGGGCTCAACACTGAAGCTTTCTTT	CASSLVAGLNTEAFF
TRBJ2-1	few	TRBD2	TRBV7-8	TGTGCCAGCAGCTTAGGCGGGAGAGGAAATGAGCAGTTCTTC	CASSLGGRGNEQFF
TRBJ2-1	-	TRBD2	TRBV4-1	TGCGCCAGCAGCCAACCCACTAGCGGGAGTAAGAATGAGCAGTTCTTC	CASSQPTSGSKNEQFF
TRBJ2-5	-	-	TRBV6-6	TGTGCCAGCAGCCTTAGAGGACTCCCCGGGGAGACCCAGTACTTC	CASSLRGLPGETQYF
TRBJ1-2	-	-	TRBV7-2	TGTGCCAGCAGCTTAGACGTAGGGTCTAACTATGGCTACACCTTC	CASSLDVGSNYGYTF
TRBJ2-3	-	-	TRBV20-1	TGCAGTGCTAGAGTGTCTAGCGGCACAGATACGCAGTATTTT	CSARVSSGTDTQYF
TRBJ1-4	few	-	TRBV4-1	TGCGCCAGCAGATGGGGTGAAAAACTGTTTTTT	CASRWGEKLFF
TRBJ1-1	few	-	TRBV6-1	TGTGCCAGCAGTGTCAGGGGTCTTGGCACTGAAGCTTTCTTT	CASSVRGLGTEAFF
TRBJ1-1	-	-	TRBV29-1	TGCAGCGTTTGGGACCTAAAAACTTTGAACACTGAAGCTTTCTTT	CSVWDLKTLNTEAFF
TRBJ2-3	-	TRBD2	TRBV29-1	TGCAGCGTCACGACTAGCGGGAGGCCAGATACGCAGTATTTT	CSVTTSGRPDTQYF
TRBJ2-2	-	-	TRBV4-3	TGCGCCAGCAGCCAAGATGTGGACTTAAACACCGGGGAGCTGTTTTTT	CASSQDVDLNTGELFF
TRBJ1-5	-	TRBD1	TRBV5-1	TGCGCCAGCAGCTTGCAGGGGGCAAATCAGCCCCAGCATTTT	CASSLQGANQPQHF
TRBJ1-1	-	-	TRBV15	TGTGCCACCACCGGACCCCTCGACGCTGAAGCTTTCTTT	CATTGPLDAEAFF
TRBJ1-1	-	-	TRBV12-3/TRBV12-4	TGTGCCAGCAGTCCTGTGATGAACACTGAAGCTTTCTTT	CASSPVMNTEAFF
TRBJ2-2	-	TRBD1	TRBV24-1	TGTGCCACCAGTGATACCGCGGGACAGGAAACGAACACCGGGGAGCTGTTTTTT	CATSDTAGQETNTGELFF
TRBJ1-1	few	-	TRBV28	TGTGCCAGCAGTCAGGGCTGGACTGAAGCTTTCTTT	CASSQGWTEAFF
TRBJ1-2	-	-	TRBV10-3	TGTGCCATCAGTGGACCTTATGACGTATCAATAGGGAGAGGCTACACCTTC	CAISGPYDVSIGRGYTF
TRBJ1-5	-	-	TRBV5-6	TGTGCCAGCACGGTTGGCGGGGGACCTAATCAGCCCCAGCATTTT	CASTVGGGPNQPQHF
TRBJ1-2	-	-	TRBV29-1	TGCAGCGTTGAAGCCTCCCCAGGCTACACCTTC	CSVEASPGYTF